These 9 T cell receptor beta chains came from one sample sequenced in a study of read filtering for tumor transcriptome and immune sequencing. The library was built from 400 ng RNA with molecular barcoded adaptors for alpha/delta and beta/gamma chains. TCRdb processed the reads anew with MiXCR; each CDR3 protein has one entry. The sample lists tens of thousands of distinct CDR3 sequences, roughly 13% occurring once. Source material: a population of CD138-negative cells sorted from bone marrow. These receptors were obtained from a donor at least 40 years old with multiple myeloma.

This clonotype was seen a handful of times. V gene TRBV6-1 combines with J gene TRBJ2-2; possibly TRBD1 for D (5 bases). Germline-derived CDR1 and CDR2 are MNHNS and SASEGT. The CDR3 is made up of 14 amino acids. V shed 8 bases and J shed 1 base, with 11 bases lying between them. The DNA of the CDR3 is TGTGCCAGCCTCCGGCAGGGGAACACCGGGGAGCTGTTTTTT. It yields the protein CASLRQGNTGELFF.

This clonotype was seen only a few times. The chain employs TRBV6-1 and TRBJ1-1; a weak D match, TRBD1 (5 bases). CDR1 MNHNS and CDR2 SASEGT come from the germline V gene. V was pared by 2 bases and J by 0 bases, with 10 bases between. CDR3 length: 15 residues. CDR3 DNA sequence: TGTGCCAGCAGTGAATATCCAGGGCTGAACACTGAAGCTTTCTTT. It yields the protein CASSEYPGLNTEAFF.

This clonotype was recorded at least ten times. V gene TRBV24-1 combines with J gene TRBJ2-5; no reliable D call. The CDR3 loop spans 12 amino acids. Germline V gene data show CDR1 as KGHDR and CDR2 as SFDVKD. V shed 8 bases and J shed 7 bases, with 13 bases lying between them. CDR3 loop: CATKASSGTQYF. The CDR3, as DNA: TGTGCCACCAAGGCGTCCTCAGGGACCCAGTACTTC.

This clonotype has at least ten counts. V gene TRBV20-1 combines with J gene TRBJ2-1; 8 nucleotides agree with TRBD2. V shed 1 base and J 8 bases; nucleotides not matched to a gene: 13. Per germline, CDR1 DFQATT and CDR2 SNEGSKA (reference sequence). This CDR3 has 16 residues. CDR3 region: CSARGGSGLAAHEQFF. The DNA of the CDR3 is TGCAGTGCTAGAGGGGGGTCCGGACTAGCAGCCCATGAGCAGTTCTTC.

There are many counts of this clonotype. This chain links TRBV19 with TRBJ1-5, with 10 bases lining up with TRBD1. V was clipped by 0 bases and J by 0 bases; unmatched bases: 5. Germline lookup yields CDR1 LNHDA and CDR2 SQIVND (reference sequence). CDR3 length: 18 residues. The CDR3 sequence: CASSIETGGRYSNQPQHF. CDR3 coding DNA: TGTGCCAGTAGTATAGAGACAGGGGGCCGGTATAGCAATCAGCCCCAGCATTTT.

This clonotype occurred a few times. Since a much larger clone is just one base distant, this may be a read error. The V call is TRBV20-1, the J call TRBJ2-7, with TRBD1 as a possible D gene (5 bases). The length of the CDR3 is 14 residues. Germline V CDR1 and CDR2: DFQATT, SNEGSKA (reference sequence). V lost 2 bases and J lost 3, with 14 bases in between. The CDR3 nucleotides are TGCAGTGCTAGATCCCGGACAAGCCTCTACGAGCAGTACTTC. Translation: CSARSRTSLYEQYF.

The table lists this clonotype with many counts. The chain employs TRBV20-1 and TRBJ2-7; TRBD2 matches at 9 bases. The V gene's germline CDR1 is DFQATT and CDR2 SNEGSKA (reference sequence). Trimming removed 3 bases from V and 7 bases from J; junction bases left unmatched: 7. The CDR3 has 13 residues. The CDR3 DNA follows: TGCAGTGCTAGTTGGGGACTAGCAGTGGAGCAGTACTTC. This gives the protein CSASWGLAVEQYF.

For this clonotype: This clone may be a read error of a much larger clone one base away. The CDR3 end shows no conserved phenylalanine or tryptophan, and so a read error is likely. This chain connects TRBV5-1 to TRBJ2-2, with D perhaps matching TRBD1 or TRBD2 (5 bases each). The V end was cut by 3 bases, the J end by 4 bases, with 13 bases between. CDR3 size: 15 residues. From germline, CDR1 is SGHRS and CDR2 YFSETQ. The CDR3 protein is CASSSGTTGTGELFL. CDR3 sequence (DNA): TGCGCCAGCAGCTCCGGGACGACGGGCACCGGGGAGCTGTTTCTT.

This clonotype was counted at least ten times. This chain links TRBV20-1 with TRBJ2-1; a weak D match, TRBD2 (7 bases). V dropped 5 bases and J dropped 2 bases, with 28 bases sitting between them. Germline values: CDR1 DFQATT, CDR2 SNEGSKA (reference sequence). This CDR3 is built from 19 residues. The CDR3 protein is CSARGEPRQGSNPYNEQFF. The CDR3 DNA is TGCAGTGCTCGGGGGGAGCCGCGGCAGGGGAGTAACCCCTACAATGAGCAGTTCTTC.